The entry that follows covers one T cell receptor beta chain sequence. Its antigen remains unknown. The data were obtained in a study of response to subunit inactivated influenza vaccine. Study-wide findings and caveats: Each seasonal influenza vaccination, the authors suggested, recruits few new T cells.

Looked up from germline, CDR1 is GTSNPN and CDR2 is SVGIG (reference sequence). This CDR3 has 14 residues. V was clipped by 3 bases and J by 2 bases, with 8 bases between them. TCRdb re-called the RT-PCR reads through MiXCR, storing one row per CDR3 protein. The data show 500,000 or so distinct CDR3 sequences, about 17% seen once. The sequenced sample was CD4+ T cells sorted from PBMCs, obtained roughly 24 months after vaccination. This clonotype was sampled from a man between 50 and 75 years old who received an inactivated influenza vaccine. This sequence joins TRBV30 and TRBJ2-6, with TRBD1 as a possible D gene (5 bases). CDR3: CAWRYRTGANVLTF. In nucleotides, the CDR3 is TGTGCCTGGAGGTACAGGACTGGGGCCAACGTCCTGACTTTC.